This T cell receptor (beta chain) came from a study of T cell repertoires in cytomegalovirus infection. Broader study findings: Within the response measured ex vivo, HLA-C-restricted CMV-specific TCR beta clonotypes were dominant.

This clonotype was recorded a few times. Antigen: not known. TCRdb reprocessed the reads with MiXCR, giving one entry per CDR3 protein. This sample yields hundreds of thousands of distinct CDR3 sequences, of which roughly a third are seen a single time; roughly 18% belongs to the top ten. Deletions cut 0 bases from V and 8 bases from J, with 14 bases between. This CDR3 contains 15 residues. Germline V gene lookup returns CDR1 LNHNV and CDR2 YYDKDF (reference sequence). The chain employs TRBV15 and TRBJ2-4; tentative D call: TRBD2 (6 bases). The receptor's source is a human donor in good health (CMV status not recorded). Some clones in this sample may be carry-over from other donors' samples. The sample was cultured PBMCs, taken from culture after CMV antigen stimulation. The CDR3 DNA reads TGTGCCACCAGCAGAGATAGAGGAGGGGACTACATTCAGTACTTC. Translated: CATSRDRGGDYIQYF.